The rows below give T cell receptor beta chains drawn from one sample of a study of technical replicates of blood from several donors. Sequenced by immunoSEQ multiplex PCR; TCRdb stores in-frame clones only, minus some. This sample has 60,000 to 90,000 clones; roughly 94% occur once, and the top ten carry around 0.24%. Sequenced input: T cells isolated from PBMCs. The receptors stem from a human donor in good health. The CDR3 runs from the conserved cysteine through the conserved F or W. The D gene is left open where the match is weak. Size is omitted from some rows. Given values are once, few, many or a class for expanded clones.

>NA|TRBJ2-1|TRBV27|NA
CAREYKDITSHEQFF
TGTGCCAGGGAGTACAAGGACATTACCTCCCATGAGCAGTTCTTC
>NA|TRBJ1-2|TRBV6-5|NA
CASSPVPQGYGYTF
TGTGCCAGCAGCCCCGTTCCTCAGGGGTATGGCTACACCTTC
>NA|TRBJ1-1|TRBV6-5|once
CASSYSSLSYTEAFF
TGTGCCAGCAGTTACTCGAGTTTGTCCTACACTGAAGCTTTCTTT
>NA|TRBJ2-3|TRBV10-3|NA
CAIMGADTQYF
TGTGCCATCATGGGAGCAGATACGCAGTATTTT
>TRBD1|TRBJ1-4|TRBV4-2|NA
CASRRRGTGEKLFF
TGTGCCAGCCGCCGGCGGGGGACAGGGGAAAAACTGTTTTTT
>TRBD1|TRBJ1-2|TRBV7-3|NA
CASSPTGLNYGYTF
TGTGCCAGCAGTCCGACAGGGTTGAACTATGGCTACACCTTC
>NA|TRBJ1-1|TRBV6-1|few
CASSETGRATEAFF
TGTGCCAGCAGTGAGACCGGGCGGGCCACTGAAGCTTTCTTT
>NA|TRBJ1-3|TRBV27|NA
CASWGRNGGNTIYF
TGTGCCAGCTGGGGCAGAAACGGAGGAAACACCATATATTTT
>NA|TRBJ2-7|TRBV6-6|NA
CASSYSDLVVYEQYF
TGTGCCAGCAGTTACTCGGATCTAGTGGTGTACGAGCAGTACTTC
>NA|TRBJ1-1|TRBV12-2|NA
CASRLAGQGDTEAFF
TGTGCAAGTCGCTTAGCGGGACAGGGTGACACTGAAGCTTTCTTT
>TRBD2|TRBJ2-3|TRBV9|NA
CASSKGTSGRFLADTQYF
TGTGCCAGCAGTAAAGGGACTAGCGGGAGGTTTTTAGCAGATACGCAGTATTTT
>NA|TRBJ1-4|TRBV30|NA
CAWSVRQSNEKLFF
TGTGCCTGGAGTGTACGACAGAGTAATGAAAAACTGTTTTTT
>TRBD1|TRBJ2-3|TRBV5-1|NA
CASSLIPQGASTDTQYF
TGCGCCAGCAGCTTGATCCCCCAGGGGGCTAGCACAGATACGCAGTATTTT
>TRBD2|TRBJ2-1|TRBV7-3|NA
CASSLLAGVTNEQFF
TGTGCCAGCAGCTTGCTAGCGGGTGTCACCAATGAGCAGTTCTTC
>NA|TRBJ1-1|TRBV7-2|NA
CASSLAAPVNTEAFF
TGTGCCAGCAGCTTAGCTGCCCCGGTGAACACTGAAGCTTTCTTT
>NA|TRBJ2-3|TRBV5-4|once
CASSLEQGRDTQYF
TGTGCCAGCAGCTTAGAGCAGGGCCGAGATACGCAGTATTTT